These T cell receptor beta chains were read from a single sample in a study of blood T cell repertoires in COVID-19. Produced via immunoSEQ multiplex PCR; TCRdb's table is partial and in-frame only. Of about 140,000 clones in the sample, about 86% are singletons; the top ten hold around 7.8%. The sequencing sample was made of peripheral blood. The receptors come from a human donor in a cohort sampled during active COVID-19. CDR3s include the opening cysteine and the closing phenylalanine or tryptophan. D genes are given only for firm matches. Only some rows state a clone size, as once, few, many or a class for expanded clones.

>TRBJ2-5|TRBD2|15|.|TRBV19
CASSIGSGLQETQYF
TGTGCCAGTAGTATAGGTAGCGGGCTCCAAGAGACCCAGTACTTC
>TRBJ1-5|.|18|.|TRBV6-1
CASSGRKVPEGRDQPQHF
TGTGCCAGCAGTGGCCGGAAGGTCCCGGAGGGGAGGGATCAGCCCCAGCATTTT
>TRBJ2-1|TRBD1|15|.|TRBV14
CASSGGQGVLDEQFF
TGTGCCAGCAGCGGAGGACAGGGGGTCTTGGATGAGCAGTTCTTC
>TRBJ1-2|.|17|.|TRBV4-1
CASRRTSRTDSNYGYTF
TGCGCCAGCAGACGCACCTCACGGACAGACTCTAACTATGGCTACACCTTC
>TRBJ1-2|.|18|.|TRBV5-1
CASSLAPGVLGGEFGYTF
TGCGCCAGCAGCTTGGCTCCAGGGGTTTTGGGTGGTGAATTTGGCTACACCTTC
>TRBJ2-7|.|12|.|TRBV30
CAWRDRAYEQYF
TGTGCCTGGAGGGACAGAGCCTACGAGCAGTACTTC
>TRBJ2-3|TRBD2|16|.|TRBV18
CASSPLSGGAADTQYF
TGTGCCAGCTCACCTCTCAGCGGGGGGGCAGCTGATACGCAGTATTTT
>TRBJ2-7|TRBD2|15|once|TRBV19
CASSSSSGGAAEQYF
TGTGCCAGTAGTAGCTCTAGCGGGGGGGCCGCCGAGCAGTACTTC
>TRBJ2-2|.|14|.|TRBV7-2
CASSTQGSAGELFF
TGTGCCAGCAGCACGCAGGGTTCTGCCGGGGAGCTGTTTTTT
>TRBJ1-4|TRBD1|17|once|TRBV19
CASSPGTGGFRGEKLFF
TGTGCCAGTAGTCCCGGGACAGGGGGATTCCGAGGGGAAAAACTGTTTTTT
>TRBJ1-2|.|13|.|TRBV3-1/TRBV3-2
CASSQDSPDGYTF
TGTGCCAGCAGCCAAGACAGTCCCGATGGCTACACCTTC
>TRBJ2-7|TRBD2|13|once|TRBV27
CASSSGGAYEQYF
TGTGCCAGCAGTTCCGGGGGGGCCTACGAGCAGTACTTC
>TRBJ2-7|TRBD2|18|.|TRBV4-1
CASSQYQDGAGGSYEQYF
TGCGCCAGCAGCCAATATCAGGATGGGGCGGGAGGCTCCTACGAGCAGTACTTC
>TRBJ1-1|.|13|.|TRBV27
CASSPTGLAEAFF
TGTGCCAGCAGTCCAACAGGGTTGGCTGAAGCTTTCTTT
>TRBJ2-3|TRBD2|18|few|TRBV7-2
CASSPSERGGPSTDTQYF
TGTGCCAGCAGCCCCTCGGAGCGGGGGGGCCCAAGCACAGATACGCAGTATTTT
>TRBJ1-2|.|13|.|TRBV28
CASSYSSNYGYTF
TGTGCCAGCAGTTACAGTTCAAACTATGGCTACACCTTC
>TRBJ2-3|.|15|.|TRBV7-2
CASSLREGGTDTQYF
TGTGCCAGCAGCCTGCGAGAGGGGGGGACAGATACGCAGTATTTT
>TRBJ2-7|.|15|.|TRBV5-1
CASSLVWGPSYEQYF
TGCGCCAGCAGCTTGGTGTGGGGGCCCTCCTACGAGCAGTACTTC
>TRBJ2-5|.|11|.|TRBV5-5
CASSFSETQYF
TGTGCCAGCAGCTTCTCTGAGACCCAGTACTTC
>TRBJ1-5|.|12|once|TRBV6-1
CASTGQNQPQHF
TGTGCCAGCACCGGACAGAATCAGCCCCAGCATTTT
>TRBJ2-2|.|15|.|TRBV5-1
CASSPLRGVSGELFF
TGCGCCAGCAGCCCACTGCGGGGAGTAAGCGGGGAGCTGTTTTTT
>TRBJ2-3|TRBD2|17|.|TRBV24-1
CATSDWGGDGGTDTQYF
TGTGCCACCAGTGATTGGGGGGGGGACGGAGGCACAGATACGCAGTATTTT
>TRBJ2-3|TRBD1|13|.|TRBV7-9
CASSSTGEGTQYF
TGTGCCAGCAGCTCGACAGGGGAAGGTACGCAGTATTTT
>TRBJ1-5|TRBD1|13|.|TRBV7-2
CASSGTGGQPQHF
TGTGCCAGCAGCGGGACAGGGGGTCAGCCCCAGCATTTT
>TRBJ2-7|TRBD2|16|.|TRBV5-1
CASSLGGPSGSYEQYF
TGCGCCAGCAGCTTGGGAGGGCCTAGCGGCTCCTACGAGCAGTACTTC
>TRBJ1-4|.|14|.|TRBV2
CASRFQGPVEKLFF
TGTGCCAGCAGGTTCCAGGGGCCGGTCGAAAAACTGTTTTTT
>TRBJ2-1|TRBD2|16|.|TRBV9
CASSGASGGMYNEQFF
TGTGCCAGCAGCGGGGCTAGCGGGGGAATGTACAATGAGCAGTTCTTC
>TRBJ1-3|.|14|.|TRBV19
CASTARHPGNTIYF
TGTGCCAGTACCGCTCGACACCCTGGAAACACCATATATTTT
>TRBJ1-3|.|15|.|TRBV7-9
CASSQDSLSGNTIYF
TGTGCCAGCAGTCAGGACAGTCTCTCTGGAAACACCATATATTTT
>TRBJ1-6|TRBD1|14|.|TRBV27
CASSLDRASSPLHF
TGTGCCAGCAGTTTAGACAGGGCGAGTTCACCCCTCCACTTT
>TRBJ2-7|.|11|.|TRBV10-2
CASSEETGQYF
TGCGCCAGCAGTGAGGAAACGGGGCAGTACTTC